This TCR beta chain emerged from a study of regulatory T cells in long-lasting Graves disease. Overall study findings and caveats: Persistent disease preferred TRBV28, TRBJ1-2 and TRBJ2-5.

Both iRepertoire HTBI primers and Arm-PCR of CDR3 regions were used to build the TCR beta libraries. MiXCR, run by TCRdb on the multiplex PCR reads, gives a single entry per CDR3 protein. The data hold approximately 400,000 distinct CDR3 sequences, with about 15% observed a single time. In this sample, this clonotype turned up many times. Its target is not known. V lost 2 bases and J lost 4, with 11 bases in between. Germline CDR1 MNHEY, CDR2 SVGEGT. CDR3 length: 14 residues. Stated time point: newly diagnosed GD, antithyroid drugs for less than 3 months. From PBMCs, RNA was extracted and then used to make the TCR library. These records were also assigned to another study, of T cells in Graves' hyperthyroidism and ophthalmopathy.

This sequence joins TRBV6-2 or TRBV6-3 and TRBJ2-5, with D unresolved. The sequence derives from a woman between 25 and 40 years old with Graves disease. Sequencing was performed on peripheral blood mononuclear cells (PBMCs), taken at new diagnosis, from a patient treated with antithyroid drugs. CDR3 DNA: TGTGCCAGCAGTTACGGGATTAGCTTAGAGACCCAGTACTTC. Protein sequence: CASSYGISLETQYF.